The next 5 T cell receptor beta chains were all read from a single sample in a study of identifying expanded T cells in peripheral blood. The data were produced by immunoSEQ multiplex PCR, yet TCRdb's version contains in-frame clones alone and is incomplete. The table has more than 95,000 clones, about 80% seen once. Sequences were obtained from blood. These receptors originate from a person aged 18-70 years in good health.

V gene TRBV19 combines with J gene TRBJ2-7; the match to TRBD1 covers 7 bases. The germline gives CDR1 LNHDA, CDR2 SQIVND (reference sequence). With 6 bases clipped from V and 3 bases from J, the junction kept 5 bases outside the gene matches. The CDR3 consists of 13 residues. The CDR3 spells CASRSTGNYEQYF. CDR3 sequence (DNA): TGTGCCAGTAGATCGACAGGGAACTACGAGCAGTACTTC. The full variable domain, in which reference TRBV19 and TRBJ2-7 provide the parts outside the CDR3, is DGGITQSPKYLFRKEGQNVTLSCEQNLNHDAMYWYRQDPGQGLRLIYYSQIVNDFQKGDIAEGYSVSREKKESFPLTVTSAQKNPTAFYLCASRSTGNYEQYFGPGTRLTVT.

V and J are TRBV30 and TRBJ1-4; perhaps TRBD1 as D (5 bases). Per germline, CDR1 GTSNPN and CDR2 SVGIG (reference sequence). V dropped 0 bases and J dropped 2 bases, with 7 bases sitting between them. The CDR3 contains 14 residues. The CDR3 is CAWSVWGTNEKLFF. Here the CDR3 DNA reads TGTGCCTGGAGTGTTTGGGGGACTAATGAAAAACTGTTTTTT.

V usage is TRBV7-2 and J usage is TRBJ2-7; TRBD1 agrees at 7 bases. Trimming took 1 base from V and 3 from J; bases not matched to a gene: 6. The length of the CDR3 is 15 residues. The germline V gene has CDR1 SGHTA and CDR2 FQGNSA. The CDR3 protein is CASSLEAAGGYEQYF. Written as DNA, the CDR3 is TGTGCCAGCAGCTTAGAGGCGGCAGGGGGCTACGAGCAGTACTTC.

The J gene is TRBJ2-7, the V gene TRBV27, with TRBD2 matching 7 bases. CDR3 length: 15 amino acids. With V trimmed by 3 bases and J by 3 bases, 8 bases remained unmatched. Germline V gives CDR1 MNHEY, CDR2 SMNVEV (reference sequence). CDR3 in DNA: TGTGCCAGCAGTTTCATACCGGGGGGAAACTACGAGCAGTACTTC. It yields the protein CASSFIPGGNYEQYF.

This chain connects TRBV5-5 to TRBJ1-2; a weak D match, TRBD1 (5 bases). This CDR3 has 15 amino acids. Germline-derived CDR1 and CDR2 are SGHKS and YYEKEE (reference sequence). Trimming took 2 bases from V and 4 from J, leaving 15 bases between them. The CDR3 nucleotides are TGTGCCAGCAGCTTAGGGAGCAGGGCAGGCTATGGCTACACCTTC. Its protein is CASSLGSRAGYGYTF. The full variable domain, in which reference TRBV5-5 and TRBJ1-2 provide the parts outside the CDR3, is DAGVTQSPTHLIKTRGQQVTLRCSPISGHKSVSWYQQVLGQGPQFIFQYYEKEERGRGNFPDRFSARQFPNYSSELNVNALLLGDSALYLCASSLGSRAGYGYTFGSGTRLTVV.